These T cell receptor beta chains were read from a single sample in a study of long-term antiretroviral therapy in people with HIV. Sequenced by immunoSEQ multiplex PCR; TCRdb stores in-frame clones only, minus some. The sample contains more than 20,000 clones, about four fifths of which appear only once. The source material was unsorted PBMCs, sampled 0.4 years after starting antiretroviral therapy. These receptors were collected from a man over 45 with HIV. CDR3s include the opening cysteine and the closing phenylalanine or tryptophan. The order of the fields is D gene, clone size, V gene, J gene, CDR3 protein, CDR3 DNA. A D gene is named only where the DNA matches it firmly. Size is omitted from some rows. Given values are once, few, many or a class for expanded clones.

D gene: TRBD1
clone size: NA
V gene: TRBV28
J gene: TRBJ2-7
CDR3 protein: CASSLGQGSNEQYF
CDR3 DNA: TGTGCCAGCAGTCTCGGACAGGGTTCCAACGAGCAGTACTTC

D gene: NA
clone size: NA
V gene: TRBV6-5
J gene: TRBJ1-1
CDR3 protein: CASSYRPPVMNTEAFF
CDR3 DNA: TGTGCCAGCAGTTACCGTCCCCCCGTTATGAACACTGAAGCTTTCTTT

D gene: TRBD1
clone size: NA
V gene: TRBV5-1
J gene: TRBJ1-2
CDR3 protein: CASTTQGGANYGYTF
CDR3 DNA: TGCGCCAGTACAACTCAGGGGGGAGCTAACTATGGCTACACCTTC

D gene: NA
clone size: NA
V gene: TRBV30
J gene: TRBJ1-1
CDR3 protein: CAWSVQLNTEAFF
CDR3 DNA: TGTGCCTGGAGTGTACAGTTGAACACTGAAGCTTTCTTT

D gene: TRBD1
clone size: once
V gene: TRBV14
J gene: TRBJ1-1
CDR3 protein: CASSRQGITEAFF
CDR3 DNA: TGTGCCAGCAGCCGACAGGGGATCACTGAAGCTTTCTTT

D gene: TRBD1
clone size: NA
V gene: TRBV6-5
J gene: TRBJ1-6
CDR3 protein: CASSSGQGLNSPLHF
CDR3 DNA: TGTGCCAGCAGTAGCGGACAGGGGCTGAATTCACCCCTCCACTTT

D gene: NA
clone size: once
V gene: TRBV6-6
J gene: TRBJ2-1
CDR3 protein: CASSETAQFF
CDR3 DNA: TGTGCCAGCTCGGAGACAGCTCAGTTCTTC

D gene: NA
clone size: NA
V gene: TRBV11-1
J gene: TRBJ1-1
CDR3 protein: CASIRGGQPNTEAFF
CDR3 DNA: TGTGCCAGCATCCGAGGAGGACAGCCGAACACTGAAGCTTTCTTT

D gene: NA
clone size: NA
V gene: TRBV25-1
J gene: TRBJ1-4
CDR3 protein: CASSHPNEKLFF
CDR3 DNA: TGTGCCAGCAGTCACCCTAATGAAAAACTGTTTTTT

D gene: NA
clone size: few
V gene: TRBV19
J gene: TRBJ1-5
CDR3 protein: CASSSDRTYQPQHF
CDR3 DNA: TGTGCCAGTAGCTCGGACAGAACTTATCAGCCCCAGCATTTT

D gene: TRBD2
clone size: NA
V gene: TRBV7-8
J gene: TRBJ2-1
CDR3 protein: CASSLPAGGHRGNEQFF
CDR3 DNA: TGTGCCAGCAGCTTACCAGCGGGGGGCCACCGTGGAAATGAGCAGTTCTTC

D gene: TRBD1
clone size: once
V gene: TRBV5-4
J gene: TRBJ2-1
CDR3 protein: CASSWGGQGTYNEQFF
CDR3 DNA: TGTGCCAGCAGCTGGGGCGGACAGGGGACCTACAATGAGCAGTTCTTC

D gene: TRBD2
clone size: NA
V gene: TRBV9
J gene: TRBJ2-5
CDR3 protein: CASSLRGGGETQYF
CDR3 DNA: TGTGCCAGCAGCTTGCGGGGGGGCGGCGAGACCCAGTACTTC

D gene: NA
clone size: NA
V gene: TRBV5-6
J gene: TRBJ2-6
CDR3 protein: CASSLTGANVLTF
CDR3 DNA: TGTGCCAGCAGCTTGACTGGGGCCAACGTCCTGACTTTC

D gene: NA
clone size: NA
V gene: TRBV28
J gene: TRBJ1-1
CDR3 protein: CASSLWRENTEAFF
CDR3 DNA: TGTGCCAGCAGTTTATGGAGGGAGAACACTGAAGCTTTCTTT

D gene: NA
clone size: NA
V gene: TRBV5-8
J gene: TRBJ1-2
CDR3 protein: CASSFYGAAGYTF
CDR3 DNA: TGTGCCAGCAGCTTCTACGGTGCGGCGGGCTACACCTTC

D gene: NA
clone size: NA
V gene: TRBV5-1
J gene: TRBJ1-1
CDR3 protein: CASSFFPGANTEAFF
CDR3 DNA: TGCGCCAGCAGCTTTTTTCCAGGGGCGAACACTGAAGCTTTCTTT

D gene: NA
clone size: few
V gene: TRBV30
J gene: TRBJ1-2
CDR3 protein: CAWSVRGPLDYGYTF
CDR3 DNA: TGTGCCTGGAGTGTACGGGGACCCCTTGACTATGGCTACACCTTC

D gene: NA
clone size: few
V gene: TRBV7-9
J gene: TRBJ2-7
CDR3 protein: CASTTPGLGSYEQYF
CDR3 DNA: TGTGCCAGCACCACGCCAGGGTTGGGGTCCTACGAGCAGTACTTC

D gene: TRBD2
clone size: NA
V gene: TRBV5-1
J gene: TRBJ2-5
CDR3 protein: CASSWGGRDETQYF
CDR3 DNA: TGCGCCAGCAGCTGGGGGGGGAGGGACGAGACCCAGTACTTC

D gene: NA
clone size: few
V gene: TRBV6-6
J gene: TRBJ1-1
CDR3 protein: CASRTQNTEAFF
CDR3 DNA: TGTGCCAGCCGCACACAGAACACTGAAGCTTTCTTT

D gene: NA
clone size: NA
V gene: TRBV7-3
J gene: TRBJ2-7
CDR3 protein: CASSLSRNNEQYF
CDR3 DNA: TGTGCCAGCAGCTTAAGCAGGAACAACGAGCAGTACTTC

D gene: TRBD1
clone size: NA
V gene: TRBV7-2
J gene: TRBJ2-7
CDR3 protein: CASSLGLDSYRGEQYF
CDR3 DNA: TGTGCCAGCAGCCTGGGGCTGGACAGTTACAGGGGCGAGCAGTACTTC

D gene: NA
clone size: NA
V gene: TRBV19
J gene: TRBJ1-1
CDR3 protein: CASTSGGLNTEAFF
CDR3 DNA: TGTGCCAGTACCTCCGGGGGTCTGAACACTGAAGCTTTCTTT

D gene: TRBD2
clone size: once
V gene: TRBV7-2
J gene: TRBJ2-3
CDR3 protein: CASSDPQRGGTDTQYF
CDR3 DNA: TGTGCCAGCAGCGACCCACAGCGGGGGGGCACAGATACGCAGTATTTT

D gene: NA
clone size: NA
V gene: TRBV30
J gene: TRBJ1-2
CDR3 protein: CAWNSERKGYTF
CDR3 DNA: TGTGCCTGGAATTCCGAGAGAAAAGGCTACACCTTC

D gene: NA
clone size: few
V gene: TRBV11-2
J gene: TRBJ1-1
CDR3 protein: CASSLSVEAFF
CDR3 DNA: TGTGCCAGCAGCTTATCGGTTGAAGCTTTCTTT

D gene: NA
clone size: NA
V gene: TRBV7-2
J gene: TRBJ2-7
CDR3 protein: CASSLGQGRVYEQYF
CDR3 DNA: TGTGCCAGCAGCTTAGGTCAGGGGAGAGTATACGAGCAGTACTTC

D gene: NA
clone size: NA
V gene: TRBV4-3
J gene: TRBJ1-2
CDR3 protein: CASSQEGWGQSYGYTF
CDR3 DNA: TGCGCCAGCAGCCAAGAAGGGTGGGGACAAAGCTATGGCTACACCTTC

D gene: NA
clone size: NA
V gene: TRBV4-1
J gene: TRBJ1-2
CDR3 protein: CASSQNSIGSYTF
CDR3 DNA: TGCGCCAGCAGCCAAAACAGTATTGGGAGCTACACCTTC

D gene: NA
clone size: NA
V gene: TRBV7-9
J gene: TRBJ1-1
CDR3 protein: CASISLQGTEAFF
CDR3 DNA: TGTGCCAGCATTTCCCTGCAGGGCACTGAAGCTTTCTTT

D gene: NA
clone size: NA
V gene: TRBV29-1
J gene: TRBJ1-1
CDR3 protein: CSVDRGTEAFF
CDR3 DNA: TGCAGCGTTGATCGGGGCACTGAAGCTTTCTTT

D gene: TRBD2
clone size: few
V gene: TRBV5-6
J gene: TRBJ2-7
CDR3 protein: CASSRLGGGIYEQYF
CDR3 DNA: TGTGCCAGCAGTCGACTGGGCGGGGGAATCTACGAGCAGTACTTC

D gene: NA
clone size: once
V gene: TRBV14
J gene: TRBJ2-7
CDR3 protein: CASSQARYEQYF
CDR3 DNA: TGTGCCAGCAGCCAAGCTCGTTACGAGCAGTACTTC